Listed below are T cell receptor beta chains from one sample, sequenced in a study of a mutant IDH1 vaccine in newly diagnosed glioma. These TCRs' antigens remain unknown. TCRdb's table, derived via immunoSEQ multiplex PCR, lists solely in-frame clones and lacks some. The sample records approximately 50,000 clones, 80% to 90% being singletons. The sequenced sample was PBMCs, obtained from a glioma patient whose treatment included an IDH1 peptide vaccine. All receptors come from a man aged 35 to 55 with glioma. CDR3s include the opening cysteine and the closing phenylalanine or tryptophan. A D gene is named only where the DNA matches it firmly. Clone size, where shown, is once, few, many, or a class for clones that have expanded.

>TRBJ1-1|-|TRBV27|-
TGTGCCAGCACCTCACAGGGCGTGAACACTGAAGCTTTCTTT
CASTSQGVNTEAFF
>TRBJ2-4|-|TRBV19|-
TGTGCCAGTAGTATAGGAGGGGCCAAAAACATTCAGTACTTC
CASSIGGAKNIQYF
>TRBJ2-1|TRBD2|TRBV2|-
TGTGCCAGCAGTGTGCGGGAGTTGAATGAGCAGTTCTTC
CASSVRELNEQFF
>TRBJ1-2|-|TRBV27|-
TGTGCCAGCAGTTTATCCCAGACGGGAGTATATGGCTACACCTTC
CASSLSQTGVYGYTF
>TRBJ2-7|-|TRBV19|-
TGTGCCAGCCGTAGGGAGGAGTCGAGCTCCTACGAGCAGTACTTC
CASRREESSSYEQYF
>TRBJ2-1|-|TRBV6-4|-
TGTGCCAGCAGAATGGGTAGCTCCTACAATGAGCAGTTCTTC
CASRMGSSYNEQFF
>TRBJ1-5|-|TRBV4-3|-
TGCGCCAGCAGCCAACTAGTTCGCAATCAGCCCCAGCATTTT
CASSQLVRNQPQHF
>TRBJ1-4|-|TRBV5-1|once
TGCGCCAGCCGCCCTAGAGGAACTAATGAAAAACTGTTTTTT
CASRPRGTNEKLFF
>TRBJ1-4|TRBD1|TRBV28|-
TGTGCCAGCACCTCAGGAGGGACAGGGGCTGGAAAACTGTTTTTT
CASTSGGTGAGKLFF
>TRBJ1-4|TRBD1|TRBV7-2|-
TGTGCCAGCAGCTTAGGCAGGACAGGGTCCCACAATGAAAAACTGTTTTTT
CASSLGRTGSHNEKLFF
>TRBJ2-7|-|TRBV28|-
TGTGCCAGCCTTTCGCCCCCCTACGAGCAGTACTTC
CASLSPPYEQYF
>TRBJ1-2|-|TRBV27|-
TGTGCCAGCAGTTTAGGACGGTCTAACTATGGCTACACCTTC
CASSLGRSNYGYTF
>TRBJ2-1|-|TRBV15|-
TGTGCCACCAGCCAATTGTCAGGGGGGAGTGAGCAGTTCTTC
CATSQLSGGSEQFF
>TRBJ2-7|-|TRBV4-1|-
TGCGCCAGCAGCCAACTCCCTCAGAACTCCTACGAGCAGTACTTC
CASSQLPQNSYEQYF
>TRBJ2-2|TRBD2|TRBV4-3|-
TGCGCCAGCAGCCAAGGGGAGGGCTTGAACACCGGGGAGCTGTTTTTT
CASSQGEGLNTGELFF
>TRBJ2-3|TRBD1|TRBV5-1|-
TGCGCCAGCAGCCTACAGACAGGGCCAAGCACAGATACGCAGTATTTT
CASSLQTGPSTDTQYF
>TRBJ2-2|-|TRBV11-1|-
TGTGCCAGCAGCCATACAGCGAACACCGGGGAGCTGTTTTTT
CASSHTANTGELFF
>TRBJ2-3|-|TRBV4-1|once
TGCGCCAGCAGCCCAGGATCAGATACGCAGTATTTT
CASSPGSDTQYF
>TRBJ2-7|-|TRBV5-1|-
TGCGCCAGCAGCATCGGATGGGAGCAGTACTTC
CASSIGWEQYF
>TRBJ2-1|TRBD2|TRBV14|-
TGTGCCAGCAGCCAACTGACTAGCGGGAGAGGGTTGGGTGAGCAGTTCTTC
CASSQLTSGRGLGEQFF
>TRBJ1-3|-|TRBV9|few
TGTGCCAGCAGCGGACTTGGGCTAAACACCATATATTTT
CASSGLGLNTIYF
>TRBJ2-7|-|TRBV4-2|-
TGTGCCAGCAGCCAAGAATGGGGGACCCCCTACGAGCAGTACTTC
CASSQEWGTPYEQYF
>TRBJ2-7|-|TRBV5-6|-
TGTGCCAGCAGCTTTAAATCCCGCGGCGAGCAGTACTTC
CASSFKSRGEQYF
>TRBJ2-3|-|TRBV28|-
TGTGCCAGCAGTACTTACACAGATACGCAGTATTTT
CASSTYTDTQYF
>TRBJ2-3|-|TRBV19|-
TGTGCCAGTAGTATGGCCCGGGCAGATACGCAGTATTTT
CASSMARADTQYF
>TRBJ1-2|-|TRBV6-5|-
TGTGCCAGCAGTTATGATGGCCGGCCGAGTGGCTACACCTTC
CASSYDGRPSGYTF
>TRBJ1-4|-|TRBV7-9|-
TGTGCCAGCAGCTTCACTCGAGAGGGTGAAAAACTGTTTTTT
CASSFTREGEKLFF
>TRBJ2-4|-|TRBV13|-
TGTGCCAGCAGCTTGGAGAGAGGGGCGCTGGGAAACATTCAGTACTTC
CASSLERGALGNIQYF
>TRBJ2-6|TRBD1|TRBV7-6|-
TGTGCCAGCTCCCAGGGGGTCCCCCTCTCTGGGGCCAACGTCCTGACTTTC
CASSQGVPLSGANVLTF
>TRBJ2-7|TRBD1|TRBV2|-
TGTGCCAGCTCCGGGACAGGGTTTGACGAGCAGTACTTC
CASSGTGFDEQYF
>TRBJ2-5|-|TRBV27|-
TGTGCCAGCGGGGACGAGACCCAGTACTTC
CASGDETQYF
>TRBJ2-4|-|TRBV6-1|-
TGTGCCAGCAGTGAACCGGGGGCAGCCAAAAACATTCAGTACTTC
CASSEPGAAKNIQYF
>TRBJ1-2|-|TRBV7-2|-
TGTGCCAGCAGCCTCGGGATGGCTGAGTACGGCTACACCTTC
CASSLGMAEYGYTF
>TRBJ2-3|TRBD2|TRBV7-2|-
TGTGCCAGCAGCTTGCGACTAGCCACAGATACGCAGTATTTT
CASSLRLATDTQYF
>TRBJ1-4|-|TRBV7-9|-
TGTGCCAGCAGCTTTGGGGTGGCTAATGAAAAACTGTTTTTT
CASSFGVANEKLFF
>TRBJ2-1|-|TRBV5-4|-
TGTGCCAGCAGCAGGGGGGGGCAGCTTAATGAGCAGTTCTTC
CASSRGGQLNEQFF
>TRBJ2-1|TRBD1|TRBV6-5|-
TGTGCCAGCAGAGGACAGGGGGGCTACAATGAGCAGTTCTTC
CASRGQGGYNEQFF
>TRBJ1-5|TRBD1|TRBV6-5|-
TGTGCCAGCAGTTACGACAGGGGCGGGCAGCCCCAGCATTTT
CASSYDRGGQPQHF
>TRBJ1-2|-|TRBV2|few
TGTGCCAGCAACGCGGGACAACGGAACTATGGCTACACCTTC
CASNAGQRNYGYTF
>TRBJ1-5|TRBD1|TRBV28|-
TGTGCCAGCAGAAACAGGGGAAATCAGCCCCAGCATTTT
CASRNRGNQPQHF
>TRBJ2-7|-|TRBV5-1|-
TGCGCCAGCAGCTTCAGACGGGAATCCTACGAGCAGTACTTC
CASSFRRESYEQYF
>TRBJ1-5|-|TRBV9|-
TGTGCCAGCAGCCTGGGTGGATCCGTTGGGGGCAATCAGCCCCAGCATTTT
CASSLGGSVGGNQPQHF
>TRBJ2-7|-|TRBV27|-
TGTGCCAGCAGTTTATCGGGGTCCCACGAGCAGTACTTC
CASSLSGSHEQYF
>TRBJ2-6|-|TRBV10-3|-
TGTGCCATCAGTGAAGTCGTTGGCGGAATCTCTGGGGCCAACGTCCTGACTTTC
CAISEVVGGISGANVLTF
>TRBJ2-5|-|TRBV5-6|once
TGTGCCAGCAGCTTGGACTTAGCAGGGGGGTTGGAGGAGACCCAGTACTTC
CASSLDLAGGLEETQYF
>TRBJ1-4|-|TRBV7-2|-
TGTGCCAGCACCTCACGGCGGCTAAATGAAAAACTGTTTTTT
CASTSRRLNEKLFF
>TRBJ2-7|-|TRBV5-1|-
TGCGCCAGCAGTAGTTCCCGTTACCTCTCCTACGAGCAGTACTTC
CASSSSRYLSYEQYF
>TRBJ2-4|-|TRBV6-1|-
TGTGCCAGCAGTGAATCCGCGTGGGGTCTAAAAAACATTCAGTACTTC
CASSESAWGLKNIQYF
>TRBJ1-5|-|TRBV11-2|-
TGTGCCAGCAGCCTAGGATGGTTAGCAAATCAGCCCCAGCATTTT
CASSLGWLANQPQHF
>TRBJ2-7|TRBD2|TRBV19|-
TGTGCCAGTAGAGCTAGCGGCTCCTACGAGCAGTACTTC
CASRASGSYEQYF
>TRBJ2-3|-|TRBV18|-
TGTGCCAGCTCACCAATTTCGAGCGGTACCTCAGATACGCAGTATTTT
CASSPISSGTSDTQYF
>TRBJ2-5|TRBD2|TRBV7-9|few
TGTGCCACCCCTAGCGGGAGGAACCAAGAGACCCAGTACTTC
CATPSGRNQETQYF
>TRBJ2-4|TRBD1|TRBV4-1|-
TGCGCCAGCAGCCAAGAAGGGACAGGGGCCCTAGCCAAAAACATTCAGTACTTC
CASSQEGTGALAKNIQYF
>TRBJ2-7|-|TRBV10-1|-
TGCGCCAGCAGTGAGTCGACCCGGAAGGAGAACTACGAGCAGTACTTC
CASSESTRKENYEQYF